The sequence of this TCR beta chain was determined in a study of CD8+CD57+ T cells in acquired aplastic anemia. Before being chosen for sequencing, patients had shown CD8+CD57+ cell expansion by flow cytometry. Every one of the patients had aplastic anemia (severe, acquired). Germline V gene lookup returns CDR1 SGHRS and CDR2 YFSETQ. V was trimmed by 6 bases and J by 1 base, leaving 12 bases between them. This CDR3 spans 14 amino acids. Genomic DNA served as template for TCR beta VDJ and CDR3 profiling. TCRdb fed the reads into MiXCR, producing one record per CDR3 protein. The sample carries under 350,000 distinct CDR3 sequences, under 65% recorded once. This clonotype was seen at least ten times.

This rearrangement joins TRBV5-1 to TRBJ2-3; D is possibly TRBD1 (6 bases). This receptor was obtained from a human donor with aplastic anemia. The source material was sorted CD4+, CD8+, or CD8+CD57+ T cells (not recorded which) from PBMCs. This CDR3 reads CASNRESGTDTQYF. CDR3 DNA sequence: TGCGCCAGCAACAGGGAGTCTGGCACAGATACGCAGTATTTT. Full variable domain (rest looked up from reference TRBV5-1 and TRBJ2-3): KAGVTQTPRYLIKTRGQQVTLSCSPISGHRSVSWYQQTPGQGLQFLFEYFSETQRNKGNFPGRFSGRQFSNSRSEMNVSTLELGDSALYLCASNRESGTDTQYFGPGTRLTVL.